These 2 T cell receptor beta chains share one sample of origin, sequenced in a study of neoadjuvant anti-PD-1 for oral cavity cancer. Libraries were prepared by immunoSEQ multiplex PCR; TCRdb keeps only in-frame clonotypes and omits some of them. This sample has more than 6,500 clones; under 55% occur once, and the top ten carry under 30%. The sample in question was tumor tissue, obtained before nivolumab (anti-PD-1) treatment. Every receptor here comes from a person aged 40 to 85 with oral cavity squamous cell carcinoma.

V and J are TRBV6-1 and TRBJ2-3; the D gene could be TRBD1 or TRBD2 (5 bases each). The CDR3 has 12 amino acids. The V end was cut by 7 bases, the J end by 1 base, with 6 bases between. Germline V gene lookup returns CDR1 MNHNS and CDR2 SASEGT. The CDR3 DNA is TGTGCCAGCATGGGGGGCACAGATACGCAGTATTTT. As protein: CASMGGTDTQYF.

This clone was counted a few times. The CDR3 sequence: CASSPPTNEKLFF. The CDR3 coding sequence is TGTGCCAGCTCACCACCCACTAATGAAAAACTGTTTTTT. V and J are TRBV18 and TRBJ1-4, with D hard to call. CDR1 and CDR2 from the germline V gene are KGHSH and LQKENI. Trimming took off 0 bases at V and 2 bases at J, with 1 base between the two ends. This CDR3 contains 13 residues.